The clone carrying this T cell receptor beta chain has ten or more counts. What it binds is unknown. Each CDR3 protein is one row after TCRdb ran MiXCR on the reads. The sample has about 140,000 distinct CDR3 sequences, about 6.5% seen once. This sample was included in a study of T cell repertoires in cytomegalovirus infection. About the study: Shared public TCR beta signatures pointed to both CMV infection and a matching HLA type.

Study-level results: Individuals carrying CMV plus the relevant HLA were identified by cumulative frequency of public TCR beta families. In two of eight donors, the top clonotype was HLA-C-restricted CMV-specific.

The CDR3 has 15 residues. The V segment lost 4 bases and the J segment 3 bases; nucleotides outside the gene matches: 7. Germline V lookup: CDR1 SNHLY, CDR2 FYNNEI. The specimen was PBMCs. This clonotype originated in a human donor in good health (CMV status not recorded). Some clones in this sample may be carry-over from other donors' samples. J is TRBJ2-7 and V is TRBV2; TRBD1 matches 9 bases. CDR3 nucleotide sequence: TGTGCCAGCAGTGGGGAGGGGACAGGGAACTACGAGCAGTACTTC. Amino acid sequence: CASSGEGTGNYEQYF. Together with reference TRBV2 and TRBJ2-7, the CDR3 gives the full variable domain: EPEVTQTPSHQVTQMGQEVILRCVPISNHLYFYWYRQILGQKVEFLVSFYNNEISEKSEIFDDQFSVERPDGSNFTLKIRSTKLEDSAMYFCASSGEGTGNYEQYFGPGTRLTVT.